A selection of T cell receptor beta chains follows, all from one sample in a study of cytomegalovirus exposure and HLA in healthy donors. The data were produced by immunoSEQ multiplex PCR, yet TCRdb's version contains in-frame clones alone and is incomplete. This table holds under 150,000 clones, roughly 79% found once. Sequencing was done on a sample of PBMCs. These receptors originate from a woman aged 45-65 years in good health and CMV-seronegative. CDR3s include the opening cysteine and the closing phenylalanine or tryptophan. D genes are given only for firm matches. Size values are once, few and many counts, or a class for expanded clones, and some rows have none.

CDR3 protein	CDR3 DNA	CDR3 length	V gene	J gene	D gene	clone size
CASSDPASGVSTDTQYF	TGTGCCAGCAGTGACCCGGCTAGCGGGGTTAGCACAGATACGCAGTATTTT	17	TRBV6-4	TRBJ2-3	TRBD2	-
CASSSGPGDQPQHF	TGTGCCAGCAGTTCTGGGCCTGGCGATCAGCCCCAGCATTTT	14	TRBV7-6	TRBJ1-5	-	-
CASSDLSPPPGELFF	TGTGCCAGCAGTGACCTAAGTCCCCCTCCCGGGGAGCTGTTTTTT	15	TRBV25-1	TRBJ2-2	-	-
CASSQDPSDRDLSYGYTF	TGCGCCAGCAGCCAAGACCCGTCGGACAGGGACTTGAGCTATGGCTACACCTTC	18	TRBV4-1	TRBJ1-2	TRBD1	-
CASSDRVGETQYF	TGTGCCAGCAGTGACAGGGTGGGAGAGACCCAGTACTTC	13	TRBV6-5	TRBJ2-5	TRBD1	-
CASSVISEGGYGYTF	TGTGCCAGCAGCGTAATCTCGGAGGGAGGCTATGGCTACACCTTC	15	TRBV9	TRBJ1-2	-	-
CAWIGLFDTIYF	TGTGCCTGGATCGGGTTATTCGACACCATATATTTT	12	TRBV30	TRBJ1-3	-	few
CASSSAPLAGNEQYF	TGTGCCAGCAGCTCGGCGCCCCTAGCGGGTAACGAGCAGTACTTC	15	TRBV7-3	TRBJ2-7	TRBD2	once
CASSTGVRGGLFF	TGTGCCAGTAGTACAGGGGTGCGAGGTGGGCTGTTTTTT	13	TRBV19	TRBJ2-2	-	-
CASSYYLNTGELFF	TGTGCCAGCAGTTACTACTTGAACACCGGGGAGCTGTTTTTT	14	TRBV6-5	TRBJ2-2	-	-
CASSEWGGVNEKLFF	TGTGCCAGCAGTGAATGGGGGGGCGTTAATGAAAAACTGTTTTTT	15	TRBV25-1	TRBJ1-4	-	-
CAWSYSGMSTDTQYF	TGTGCCTGGAGTTATAGCGGGATGAGCACAGATACGCAGTATTTT	15	TRBV30	TRBJ2-3	TRBD2	once
CASSLTGVNEQYF	TGTGCCAGCAGTTTAACGGGAGTTAACGAGCAGTACTTC	13	TRBV28	TRBJ2-7	-	-
CASSLGVLGNTIYF	TGCGCCAGCAGCTTGGGAGTCCTTGGAAACACCATATATTTT	14	TRBV5-1	TRBJ1-3	-	-
CASSPGGTGTYEQYF	TGTGCCAGCAGCCCGGGAGGGACAGGGACCTACGAGCAGTACTTC	15	TRBV5-4	TRBJ2-7	-	-
CASSTPGQGGTEAFF	TGTGCCAGTAGTACACCAGGACAGGGTGGCACTGAAGCTTTCTTT	15	TRBV19	TRBJ1-1	TRBD1	-
CASSLPYNEQFF	TGTGCCAGCAGCCTCCCTTACAATGAGCAGTTCTTC	12	TRBV7-2	TRBJ2-1	-	-
CASSLDRGQGDGYTF	TGCGCCAGCAGCTTGGATCGGGGACAGGGGGATGGCTACACCTTC	15	TRBV5-1	TRBJ1-2	TRBD1	-
CASSLTGTGAYTEAFF	TGCGCCAGCAGCTTAACCGGGACAGGGGCCTACACTGAAGCTTTCTTT	16	TRBV5-1	TRBJ1-1	TRBD1	-
CASSPTGAGDTIYF	TGTGCCAGCAGCCCGACAGGGGCAGGAGACACCATATATTTT	14	TRBV28	TRBJ1-3	TRBD1	-
CASSVVGHSRDRGPNEQFF	TGTGCCAGCAGCGTAGTAGGACATTCACGGGACAGGGGGCCCAATGAGCAGTTCTTC	19	TRBV9	TRBJ2-1	TRBD1	-
CASLPGAVGNEQFF	TGTGCCAGTCTCCCGGGAGCGGTCGGAAATGAGCAGTTCTTC	14	TRBV6-1	TRBJ2-1	-	-
CASSEGGTPTYEQYF	TGTGCCAGCAGTGAAGGGGGGACTCCCACCTACGAGCAGTACTTC	15	TRBV6-1	TRBJ2-7	-	-
CASSLPRTGEQFF	TGCGCCAGCAGCTTGCCACGGACAGGGGAGCAGTTCTTC	13	TRBV5-1	TRBJ2-1	TRBD1	-
CASSGGLAGDPSYEQYF	TGTGCCAGCAGCGGGGGACTAGCGGGAGACCCCTCCTACGAGCAGTACTTC	17	TRBV7-9	TRBJ2-7	TRBD2	-
CAISGRLDTEAFF	TGTGCCATCAGTGGTAGACTCGACACTGAAGCTTTCTTT	13	TRBV10-3	TRBJ1-1	-	few
CASSSGQGQGNNEQYF	TGTGCCAGCAGTTCCGGGCAGGGACAGGGGAACAACGAGCAGTACTTC	16	TRBV6-5	TRBJ2-7	TRBD1	-
CASSLALGAGLNEQFF	TGTGCCAGCAGCTTGGCCTTAGGAGCGGGCCTCAATGAGCAGTTCTTC	16	TRBV5-4	TRBJ2-1	-	-
CASSLSGTAQETQYF	TGTGCCAGCAGTCTCTCCGGGACAGCCCAAGAGACCCAGTACTTC	15	TRBV27	TRBJ2-5	TRBD1	-
CASSLVGDNEQFF	TGCGCCAGCAGCTTGGTGGGAGACAATGAGCAGTTCTTC	13	TRBV5-1	TRBJ2-1	-	-
CASSSQGARQPQNF	TGTGCCAGCAGCTCACAGGGGGCCCGTCAGCCCCAGAATTTT	14	TRBV7-6	TRBJ1-5	TRBD1	-
CASSLAHQGVGTEAFF	TGTGCCAGCAGCTTAGCTCACCAGGGGGTAGGCACTGAAGCTTTCTTT	16	TRBV7-9	TRBJ1-1	TRBD1	once
CASSLVLAGTYEQYF	TGCGCCAGCAGCTTGGTTCTAGCGGGGACCTACGAGCAGTACTTC	15	TRBV5-1	TRBJ2-7	TRBD2	-
CASILGTQNTGELFF	TGTGCCAGCATACTCGGGACTCAGAACACCGGGGAGCTGTTTTTT	15	TRBV6-6	TRBJ2-2	-	-
CASSVAGASSYNEQFF	TGTGCCAGCAGCGTAGCAGGCGCCAGCTCCTACAATGAGCAGTTCTTC	16	TRBV9	TRBJ2-1	-	-
CAIKTGGLNEKLFF	TGTGCCATCAAAACAGGGGGCCTAAATGAAAAACTGTTTTTT	14	TRBV5-8	TRBJ1-4	TRBD1	once
CASSSRLASYEQYF	TGCGCCAGCAGCTCGCGACTAGCGAGTTACGAGCAGTACTTC	14	TRBV4-3	TRBJ2-7	TRBD2	-